Each of the 24 T cell receptor beta chains below was sequenced from the same sample in a study of cytomegalovirus exposure and HLA in healthy donors. Here immunoSEQ multiplex PCR was the method, and the copy in TCRdb shows in-frame clones only, minus some. The table lists approximately 230,000 clones, roughly nine tenths of them singletons. Sequencing was done on a sample of PBMCs. The origin of the receptors is a man younger than 35 in good health and CMV-seropositive.

CDR3 region: CASRSTSGTDTQYF. DNA for the CDR3: TGTGCCAGCAGATCTACTTCTGGCACAGATACGCAGTATTTT. V usage is TRBV6-5 and J usage is TRBJ2-3; the D is unclear. The CDR3 runs to 14 residues. Per germline, CDR1 MNHEY and CDR2 SVGAGI. V dropped 6 bases and J dropped 1 base, with 11 bases sitting between them.

This clone came up a few times. The chain uses TRBV5-4 and TRBJ2-7, with a tentative D call TRBD2 (6 bases). Germline CDR1 and CDR2: SGHNT and YYREEE (reference sequence). The V gene lost 0 bases and the J gene lost 6 bases, with 7 bases spanning the gap. The CDR3 covers 12 residues. CDR3 loop: CASSLGGTEQYF. For the CDR3, the DNA is TGTGCCAGCAGCTTGGGCGGGACCGAGCAGTACTTC.

CDR3 in DNA: TGTGCCAGCAGACTACAGGGATCTGACGGCTACACCTTC. Protein product: CASRLQGSDGYTF. The rearrangement joins TRBV6-5 to TRBJ1-2, with TRBD1 as a possible D gene (6 bases). In germline, CDR1 is MNHEY, CDR2 SVGAGI. V lost 6 bases to trimming and J lost 8 bases, with 16 bases between them. The CDR3 length is 13 residues.

The chain uses TRBV7-2 and TRBJ1-4; the D is unclear. This CDR3 contains 14 residues. Germline lookup yields CDR1 SGHTA and CDR2 FQGNSA. The V end lost 2 bases, the J end lost 5 bases, and 9 bases lay between the germline ends. Here the CDR3 reads CASSLNGRNEKLFF. CDR3 nucleotides: TGTGCCAGCAGCTTAAATGGGAGGAATGAAAAACTGTTTTTT.

This clone appeared a single time. The V and J genes are TRBV7-2 and TRBJ2-1; TRBD2 is a possible D gene (6 bases). The CDR3 covers 15 residues. Germline V gives CDR1 SGHTA, CDR2 FQGNSA. V lost 0 bases and J 8 bases, leaving 14 bases between the germline ends. The CDR3 coding sequence is TGTGCCAGCAGCTTAGCGGGGGGATCCCGCCATGAGCAGTTCTTC. As protein: CASSLAGGSRHEQFF.

The sample holds one count of this clone. The chain links TRBV9 to TRBJ2-7, with 10 bases identical to TRBD2. The CDR3 runs 15 residues. The trim removed 4 bases at V and 3 bases at J, leaving 7 bases unmatched. Germline V CDR1 and CDR2: SGDLS, YYNGEE. CDR3 in amino acids: CASSPSGRAFYEQYF. Written as DNA, the CDR3 is TGTGCCAGCAGCCCAAGCGGGAGGGCTTTCTACGAGCAGTACTTC. The full variable domain, rest sourced from reference TRBV9 and TRBJ2-7, is DSGVTQTPKHLITATGQRVTLRCSPRSGDLSVYWYQQSLDQGLQFLIQYYNGEERAKGNILERFSAQQFPDLHSELNLSSLELGDSALYFCASSPSGRAFYEQYFGPGTRLTVT.

The rearrangement uses TRBV5-1 and TRBJ2-1; 7 bases match TRBD2. CDR3 length: 15 residues. J was trimmed by 12 bases and V by 5 bases; bases with no gene match: 17. CDR1 is SGHRS, CDR2 YFSETQ, per germline. This CDR3 is CASRNEPGLRVGQFF. Here the CDR3 DNA reads TGCGCCAGCAGAAACGAACCGGGACTACGGGTTGGGCAGTTCTTC.

This sequence joins TRBV27 and TRBJ1-5; 7 nucleotides align to TRBD1. Germline lookup yields CDR1 MNHEY and CDR2 SMNVEV (reference sequence). The V and J ends lost 2 bases and 0 bases, in that order; junction bases with no gene match: 4. The CDR3 contains 16 residues. The CDR3 is CASSLAGQYSNQPQHF. The DNA for the CDR3 is TGTGCCAGCAGTTTAGCGGGACAGTATAGCAATCAGCCCCAGCATTTT.

The chain joins TRBV29-1 to TRBJ2-1; TRBD1 agrees at 10 bases. Germline V CDR1 and CDR2: SQVTM, ANQGSEA. The trim removed 7 bases at V and 8 bases at J, leaving 5 bases unmatched. This CDR3 is 12 amino acids long. CDR3 region: CSAGTGEYEQFF. The CDR3, as DNA: TGCAGCGCCGGGACAGGGGAGTATGAGCAGTTCTTC.

This clone was recorded a few times. The chain joins TRBV28 to TRBJ1-5; D is ambiguous. CDR3 length: 12 residues. The germline V gene encodes CDR1 MDHEN and CDR2 SYDVKM. V lost 9 bases and J 4 bases, leaving 10 bases between the germline ends. The CDR3 loop reads CASWEPNQPQHF. The CDR3 bases are TGTGCCAGTTGGGAGCCTAATCAGCCCCAGCATTTT.

This rearrangement joins TRBV5-5 to TRBJ2-7, with 7 bases aligning to TRBD1. Germline values: CDR1 SGHKS, CDR2 YYEKEE (reference sequence). The CDR3 runs to 16 residues. The V segment lost 1 base and the J segment 1 base; nucleotides outside the gene matches: 8. CDR3 nucleotide sequence: TGTGCCAGCAGCTTGTCGCAATCGACAGGGTCCTACGAGCAGTACTTC. Translated: CASSLSQSTGSYEQYF.

The chain joins TRBV5-4 to TRBJ1-5; D not certain. Per the germline V gene, CDR1 is SGHNT and CDR2 is YYREEE (reference sequence). This CDR3 has 16 amino acids. V dropped 0 bases and J dropped 1 base, with 11 bases sitting between them. CDR3 in amino acids: CASSLGGPGSNQPQHF. CDR3 DNA sequence: TGTGCCAGCAGCTTGGGGGGTCCGGGGAGCAATCAGCCCCAGCATTTT.

J is TRBJ2-2 and V is TRBV28; D may match TRBD1 or TRBD2 (6 bases each). CDR1 and CDR2 (germline): MDHEN, SYDVKM. Trimming took 3 bases from V and 7 from J, leaving 15 bases between them. The CDR3 has 15 residues. CDR3 in amino acids: CASSFAGGRVGELFF. In nucleotides, the CDR3 is TGTGCCAGCAGTTTTGCCGGGGGCCGGGTCGGGGAGCTGTTTTTT.

On this clone: Other DNA sequences in this sample translate to the same CDR3. V and J are TRBV9 and TRBJ2-7; 7 bases line up with TRBD2. Germline V gene lookup returns CDR1 SGDLS and CDR2 YYNGEE. Germline trimming cut 4 bases from V and 1 base from J; bases unmatched to any gene: 8. The CDR3 contains 15 residues. In DNA form, the CDR3 reads TGTGCCAGCAGCCCCTCTAGCGGTTCTTCCTACGAGCAGTACTTC. It specifies CASSPSSGSSYEQYF.

The chain has TRBV7-6 and TRBJ2-1; D is uncertain. This CDR3 has 14 amino acids. V lost 3 bases and J 0 bases, leaving 6 bases between the germline ends. Germline assignment: CDR1 SGHVS and CDR2 FNYEAQ. CDR3 protein: CASSFRLSYNEQFF. DNA of the CDR3: TGTGCCAGCAGCTTCAGGCTCTCCTACAATGAGCAGTTCTTC.

The V gene is TRBV2, the J gene TRBJ1-1; D is uncertain. CDR1 and CDR2 from the germline V gene are SNHLY and FYNNEI. V was shortened by 3 bases and J by 1 base, with 6 bases between the two germline ends. The CDR3 consists of 13 residues. DNA of the CDR3: TGTGCCAGCAGTGATCAAAGGAACACTGAAGCTTTCTTT. Translating it yields CASSDQRNTEAFF.

In this sample, this clone turned up once. This chain uses TRBV11-3 with TRBJ2-1, with no clear D. The germline V gene encodes CDR1 SGHNT and CDR2 YENEEA. The CDR3 extends over 14 amino acids. V lost 1 base to trimming and J lost 6 bases, with 10 bases between them. This chain's CDR3 is CASSLGGETNEQFF. The CDR3 bases are TGTGCCAGCAGCTTAGGTGGAGAGACCAATGAGCAGTTCTTC.

This clone was picked up one time. The chain couples TRBV7-6 to TRBJ2-7, with TRBD1 matching over 8 bases. CDR1 SGHVS and CDR2 FNYEAQ come from the germline V gene. The V segment lost 2 bases and the J segment 2 bases; nucleotides outside the gene matches: 5. The CDR3 runs to 15 residues. The CDR3 protein is CASSLMGQATYEQYF. CDR3 nucleotide sequence: TGTGCCAGCAGCTTAATGGGACAGGCTACCTACGAGCAGTACTTC.

V usage is TRBV10-3 and J usage is TRBJ2-7; perhaps TRBD1 as D (5 bases). From germline, CDR1 is ENHRY and CDR2 SYGVKD. The CDR3 is 12 residues long. Trimming took 8 bases from V and 4 from J, leaving 12 bases between them. Here the CDR3 DNA reads TGTGCCATCTCCATCGACAGTTACGAGCAGTACTTC. Amino acid sequence: CAISIDSYEQYF.

The rearrangement joins TRBV28 to TRBJ1-2; no reliable D call. CDR1 is MDHEN, CDR2 SYDVKM, per germline. V lost 4 bases and J lost 6, with 15 bases in between. The length of the CDR3 is 14 residues. The CDR3 DNA reads as TGTGCCAGCAGTTCGACGGACTCTATTCATGGCTACACCTTC. This sequence encodes CASSSTDSIHGYTF.

The rearrangement links TRBV6-5 to TRBJ2-7, with TRBD1 identical over 10 bases. The CDR3 is 15 amino acids. CDR1 and CDR2 (germline): MNHEY, SVGAGI. Trimming at V came to 0 bases and at J to 3 bases, leaving 2 bases not matched to a gene. The CDR3 nucleotides are TGTGCCAGCAGTTACTCCGGGACAGGGGACTACGAGCAGTACTTC. Amino acid sequence: CASSYSGTGDYEQYF.

The gene calls are TRBV27 and TRBJ2-7, with 7 bases aligning to TRBD2. This CDR3 region has 14 residues. The ends lost 9 bases at V and 3 bases at J; junction bases unmatched: 11. CDR1 is MNHEY and CDR2 is SMNVEV in the germline V gene (reference sequence). CDR3 sequence reads: CASKRTGTIYEQYF. The CDR3 region has the DNA TGTGCCAGTAAACGAACCGGGACTATCTACGAGCAGTACTTC.

CDR3 coding DNA: TGTGCCAGCAGCTTAGATGTGGGGGGTCGAGGCGCCTACAATGAGCAGTTCTTC. Its translation is CASSLDVGGRGAYNEQFF. The chain couples TRBV7-3 to TRBJ2-1, with D possibly TRBD2 on 6 matching bases. From germline, CDR1 is SGHTA and CDR2 FQGTGA. The CDR3 consists of 18 residues. The V end lost 2 bases, the J end lost 2 bases, and 19 bases lay between the germline ends. The whole variable domain, filled in from reference TRBV7-3 and TRBJ2-1, reads GAGVSQTPSNKVTEKGKYVELRCDPISGHTALYWYRQSLGQGPEFLIYFQGTGAADDSGLPNDRFFAVRPEGSVSTLKIQRTERGDSAVYLCASSLDVGGRGAYNEQFFGPGTRLTVL.

This clone was seen a single time. The CDR3, as DNA: TGTGCCAGCAGTGAAGCGCTTGGACAGTGGAACACTGAAGCTTTCTTT. Translated: CASSEALGQWNTEAFF. This chain connects TRBV2 to TRBJ1-1, with a tentative D call TRBD1 (6 bases). CDR3 length equals 16 residues. Trimming removed 0 bases from V and 1 base from J, with 12 bases in between. CDR1 SNHLY and CDR2 FYNNEI come from the germline V gene. Based on the CDR3 plus reference TRBV2 and TRBJ1-1, the full variable domain is EPEVTQTPSHQVTQMGQEVILRCVPISNHLYFYWYRQILGQKVEFLVSFYNNEISEKSEIFDDQFSVERPDGSNFTLKIRSTKLEDSAMYFCASSEALGQWNTEAFFGQGTRLTVV.